Listed below are T cell receptor beta chains from one sample, sequenced in a study of blood T cells in healthy people across ages. One entry per CDR3 protein results from TCRdb running MiXCR on the 5' RACE reads. The sample records under 1 million distinct CDR3 sequences, around 45% being singletons. Source material: blood. Receptor source: a man aged 55 to 69 in good health. The CDR3 runs from the conserved cysteine through the conserved F or W. The order of the fields is clone size, J gene, D gene, V gene, CDR3 protein, CDR3 DNA. A D gene is named only where the DNA matches it firmly. Not all rows give a size; the values are once, few, many and, for expanded clones, a class.

abundance: .
j_gene: TRBJ1-4
d_gene: TRBD1
v_gene: TRBV7-9
CDR3aa: CASSGQGRGTNEKLFF
CDR3nt: TGTGCCAGCAGCGGACAGGGTAGAGGAACTAATGAAAAACTGTTTTTT

abundance: .
j_gene: TRBJ2-3
d_gene: TRBD1
v_gene: TRBV7-2
CDR3aa: CASLDQGALATQYF
CDR3nt: TGTGCCAGCCTAGACCAGGGGGCATTGGCTACGCAGTATTTT

abundance: many
j_gene: TRBJ2-3
d_gene: TRBD2
v_gene: TRBV4-3
CDR3aa: CASSPGLGEDTQYF
CDR3nt: TGCGCCAGCAGCCCCGGACTAGGAGAAGATACGCAGTATTTT

abundance: .
j_gene: TRBJ2-5
d_gene: TRBD2
v_gene: TRBV5-4
CDR3aa: CASSLAASGDPYQGTQYF
CDR3nt: TGTGCCAGCAGCTTGGCGGCTAGCGGGGACCCGTACCAAGGGACCCAGTACTTC

abundance: .
j_gene: TRBJ1-5
d_gene: TRBD1
v_gene: TRBV7-8
CDR3aa: CASSAGTGSLYSNQPQHF
CDR3nt: TGTGCCAGCAGCGCGGGGACAGGGTCACTTTATAGCAATCAGCCCCAGCATTTT

abundance: .
j_gene: TRBJ2-7
d_gene: .
v_gene: TRBV20-1
CDR3aa: CSARDRAGGSYNEQYF
CDR3nt: TGCAGTGCTAGAGATAGGGCAGGGGGGTCCTACAATGAGCAGTACTTC

abundance: .
j_gene: TRBJ1-2
d_gene: .
v_gene: TRBV14
CDR3aa: CASSQSRGIYGYTF
CDR3nt: TGTGCCAGCAGCCAATCCCGGGGGATCTATGGCTACACCTTC

abundance: .
j_gene: TRBJ2-5
d_gene: .
v_gene: TRBV7-2
CDR3aa: CASSPIGVGEAQYF
CDR3nt: TGTGCCAGCAGCCCAATTGGGGTTGGAGAGGCCCAGTACTTC

abundance: .
j_gene: TRBJ2-1
d_gene: .
v_gene: TRBV20-1
CDR3aa: CSAPRVGEQFF
CDR3nt: TGCAGTGCTCCCCGGGTGGGGGAGCAGTTCTTC

abundance: .
j_gene: TRBJ1-2
d_gene: .
v_gene: TRBV20-1
CDR3aa: CSAREEGLVGYTF
CDR3nt: TGCAGTGCTAGAGAAGAGGGCCTGGTTGGCTACACCTTC

abundance: .
j_gene: TRBJ2-5
d_gene: .
v_gene: TRBV12-3/TRBV12-4
CDR3aa: CASSSGRTNQETQYF
CDR3nt: TGTGCCAGCAGTTCGGGAAGGACTAACCAAGAGACCCAGTACTTC

abundance: .
j_gene: TRBJ1-2
d_gene: TRBD1
v_gene: TRBV30
CDR3aa: CAWGEPHDRANYGYTF
CDR3nt: TGTGCCTGGGGCGAGCCCCACGACAGGGCGAACTATGGCTACACCTTC

abundance: .
j_gene: TRBJ1-2
d_gene: .
v_gene: TRBV21-1
CDR3aa: CASRWETYGYTF
CDR3nt: TGTGCCAGCAGATGGGAAACCTATGGCTACACCTTC

abundance: few
j_gene: TRBJ2-7
d_gene: TRBD1
v_gene: TRBV27
CDR3aa: CASSARTGISYEQYF
CDR3nt: TGTGCCAGCAGTGCCCGGACAGGGATCTCCTACGAGCAGTACTTC

abundance: many
j_gene: TRBJ2-3
d_gene: .
v_gene: TRBV7-2
CDR3aa: CAVKGLGDTQYF
CDR3nt: TGTGCCGTTAAGGGCCTGGGGGATACGCAGTATTTT

abundance: .
j_gene: TRBJ2-3
d_gene: TRBD1
v_gene: TRBV12-3/TRBV12-4
CDR3aa: CASLDRGRADTQYF
CDR3nt: TGTGCCAGCCTTGACAGGGGGCGCGCAGATACGCAGTATTTT

abundance: .
j_gene: TRBJ2-7
d_gene: .
v_gene: TRBV30
CDR3aa: CAWTDGYEQYF
CDR3nt: TGTGCCTGGACCGATGGTTACGAGCAGTACTTC

abundance: .
j_gene: TRBJ2-1
d_gene: .
v_gene: TRBV7-2
CDR3aa: CASSRYDNEQFF
CDR3nt: TGTGCCAGCAGCCGATACGACAATGAGCAGTTCTTC

abundance: few
j_gene: TRBJ1-1
d_gene: .
v_gene: TRBV12-3/TRBV12-4
CDR3aa: CASSLGVSTEAFF
CDR3nt: TGTGCCAGCAGTTTAGGGGTGTCGACTGAAGCTTTCTTT

abundance: .
j_gene: TRBJ1-1
d_gene: .
v_gene: TRBV27
CDR3aa: CASPYPGGTEAFF
CDR3nt: TGTGCCAGCCCTTACCCGGGGGGGACTGAAGCTTTCTTT

abundance: .
j_gene: TRBJ2-1
d_gene: TRBD2
v_gene: TRBV27
CDR3aa: CASSSTSGGSATNEQFF
CDR3nt: TGTGCCAGCAGTTCAACTAGCGGTGGTTCGGCAACGAATGAGCAGTTCTTC

abundance: .
j_gene: TRBJ1-6
d_gene: .
v_gene: TRBV7-2
CDR3aa: CASSLEVSSYNSPLHF
CDR3nt: TGTGCCAGCAGCTTAGAGGTTAGCTCCTATAATTCACCCCTCCACTTT

abundance: .
j_gene: TRBJ2-1
d_gene: TRBD2
v_gene: TRBV14
CDR3aa: CASSQVGYGGNEQFF
CDR3nt: TGTGCCAGCAGCCAAGTGGGGTACGGGGGGAATGAGCAGTTCTTC

abundance: .
j_gene: TRBJ2-7
d_gene: .
v_gene: TRBV6-1
CDR3aa: CASSESIGHEQYF
CDR3nt: TGTGCCAGCTCAGAAAGTATCGGGCACGAGCAGTACTTC

abundance: .
j_gene: TRBJ2-4
d_gene: .
v_gene: TRBV11-2
CDR3aa: CASGLKPTRSPLAKNIQYF
CDR3nt: TGTGCCAGCGGCTTAAAGCCCACTAGAAGTCCCCTAGCCAAAAACATTCAGTACTTC

abundance: .
j_gene: TRBJ2-1
d_gene: .
v_gene: TRBV9
CDR3aa: CASSVEGGGNYDEQFF
CDR3nt: TGTGCCAGCAGCGTAGAGGGCGGGGGCAATTATGATGAGCAGTTCTTC

abundance: few
j_gene: TRBJ2-7
d_gene: TRBD2
v_gene: TRBV7-2
CDR3aa: CASSLKGGYEQYF
CDR3nt: TGTGCCAGCAGTTTAAAGGGAGGGTACGAGCAGTACTTC

abundance: .
j_gene: TRBJ1-3
d_gene: .
v_gene: TRBV12-3/TRBV12-4
CDR3aa: CASSSLDGNTIYF
CDR3nt: TGTGCCAGCAGTTCCCTGGATGGAAACACCATATATTTT

abundance: .
j_gene: TRBJ2-5
d_gene: TRBD1
v_gene: TRBV29-1
CDR3aa: CSVEDTGTEETQYF
CDR3nt: TGCAGCGTTGAAGATACCGGGACAGAAGAGACCCAGTACTTC

abundance: few
j_gene: TRBJ1-2
d_gene: .
v_gene: TRBV5-1
CDR3aa: CASSRSRGPYGYTF
CDR3nt: TGCGCCAGCAGCCGAAGTCGGGGGCCTTATGGCTACACCTTC

abundance: .
j_gene: TRBJ2-7
d_gene: .
v_gene: TRBV7-2
CDR3aa: CASSLRYRDPEQYF
CDR3nt: TGTGCCAGCAGCTTAAGATACAGGGACCCCGAGCAGTACTTC

abundance: .
j_gene: TRBJ2-1
d_gene: .
v_gene: TRBV27
CDR3aa: CASRFTVVSGDEQFF
CDR3nt: TGTGCCAGCAGATTCACAGTAGTCTCAGGGGATGAGCAGTTCTTC

abundance: .
j_gene: TRBJ1-4
d_gene: TRBD1
v_gene: TRBV5-5
CDR3aa: CASSLDPGDRGKLFF
CDR3nt: TGTGCCAGCAGCTTGGACCCAGGGGACAGGGGAAAACTGTTTTTT

abundance: .
j_gene: TRBJ2-7
d_gene: .
v_gene: TRBV3-1
CDR3aa: CASSRSDYEQYF
CDR3nt: TGTGCCAGCAGTCGATCAGACTACGAGCAGTACTTC

abundance: .
j_gene: TRBJ1-1
d_gene: .
v_gene: TRBV6-6
CDR3aa: CASSLQGLKAFF
CDR3nt: TGTGCCAGCAGCCTACAGGGCCTGAAAGCTTTCTTT

abundance: .
j_gene: TRBJ1-1
d_gene: .
v_gene: TRBV29-1
CDR3aa: CSVVAGEAEAFF
CDR3nt: TGCAGCGTTGTTGCGGGGGAGGCCGAAGCTTTCTTT

abundance: .
j_gene: TRBJ2-7
d_gene: TRBD2
v_gene: TRBV7-2
CDR3aa: CASSPRTSGGLMEQYF
CDR3nt: TGTGCCAGCAGCCCCAGGACTAGCGGGGGGTTAATGGAGCAGTACTTC

abundance: .
j_gene: TRBJ2-2
d_gene: TRBD1
v_gene: TRBV5-5
CDR3aa: CASSWQGANTGELFF
CDR3nt: TGTGCCAGCAGCTGGCAGGGGGCGAACACCGGGGAGCTGTTTTTT

abundance: few
j_gene: TRBJ2-3
d_gene: .
v_gene: TRBV7-2
CDR3aa: CASRWGALDTQYF
CDR3nt: TGTGCCAGCAGGTGGGGGGCTTTAGATACGCAGTATTTT

abundance: .
j_gene: TRBJ2-4
d_gene: .
v_gene: TRBV7-9
CDR3aa: CASSSGIGNAKNIQYF
CDR3nt: TGTGCCAGCAGCTCAGGTATTGGGAACGCCAAAAACATTCAGTACTTC

abundance: .
j_gene: TRBJ1-1
d_gene: .
v_gene: TRBV27
CDR3aa: CASSSGIMNTEAFF
CDR3nt: TGTGCCAGCAGTTCCGGGATTATGAACACTGAAGCTTTCTTT

abundance: .
j_gene: TRBJ2-7
d_gene: TRBD1
v_gene: TRBV6-2/TRBV6-3
CDR3aa: CASSFDRDRSFYEQYF
CDR3nt: TGTGCCAGCAGTTTCGACCGGGACAGGAGCTTCTACGAGCAGTACTTC

abundance: few
j_gene: TRBJ2-2
d_gene: TRBD1
v_gene: TRBV6-2/TRBV6-3
CDR3aa: CASSYSRQGSSGELFF
CDR3nt: TGTGCCAGCAGTTACTCGCGACAGGGGTCCTCCGGGGAGCTGTTTTTT

abundance: .
j_gene: TRBJ1-5
d_gene: TRBD1
v_gene: TRBV6-1
CDR3aa: CASSENPPTGEQPQHF
CDR3nt: TGTGCCAGCAGTGAAAACCCACCTACAGGGGAACAGCCCCAGCATTTT

abundance: .
j_gene: TRBJ2-5
d_gene: .
v_gene: TRBV20-1
CDR3aa: CSAMSGVHQETQYF
CDR3nt: TGCAGTGCTATGTCGGGGGTCCACCAAGAGACCCAGTACTTC

abundance: .
j_gene: TRBJ1-1
d_gene: .
v_gene: TRBV20-1
CDR3aa: CSARKTQGLNTEAFF
CDR3nt: TGCAGTGCTAGAAAAACACAGGGCCTGAACACTGAAGCTTTCTTT

abundance: few
j_gene: TRBJ1-5
d_gene: .
v_gene: TRBV20-1
CDR3aa: CSAREDPYSNQPQHF
CDR3nt: TGCAGTGCGAGAGAGGACCCCTATAGCAATCAGCCCCAGCATTTT

abundance: .
j_gene: TRBJ2-1
d_gene: .
v_gene: TRBV10-3
CDR3aa: CAISDGWDNEQFF
CDR3nt: TGTGCCATCAGTGATGGCTGGGACAATGAGCAGTTCTTC

abundance: .
j_gene: TRBJ2-7
d_gene: .
v_gene: TRBV30
CDR3aa: CAWSVYRDFYEQYF
CDR3nt: TGTGCCTGGAGTGTTTACAGGGACTTCTACGAGCAGTACTTC

abundance: .
j_gene: TRBJ1-1
d_gene: .
v_gene: TRBV6-6
CDR3aa: CASRGEGRTEAFF
CDR3nt: TGTGCCAGCCGCGGGGAGGGTAGGACTGAAGCTTTCTTT

abundance: .
j_gene: TRBJ2-3
d_gene: TRBD2
v_gene: TRBV7-9
CDR3aa: CASSVTRTRWGDTQYF
CDR3nt: TGTGCCAGCAGCGTAACCCGGACTAGGTGGGGGGATACGCAGTATTTT

abundance: few
j_gene: TRBJ2-5
d_gene: TRBD1
v_gene: TRBV25-1
CDR3aa: CASSDTGQLRETQYF
CDR3nt: TGTGCCAGCAGTGACACGGGACAGCTCCGGGAGACCCAGTACTTC

abundance: few
j_gene: TRBJ2-1
d_gene: .
v_gene: TRBV6-6
CDR3aa: CASTDTGFLNEQFF
CDR3nt: TGTGCCAGCACCGATACAGGATTTCTAAATGAGCAGTTCTTC

abundance: .
j_gene: TRBJ2-3
d_gene: .
v_gene: TRBV5-5
CDR3aa: CAGSFGQSDTQYF
CDR3nt: TGTGCCGGCAGCTTCGGACAGTCAGATACGCAGTATTTT

abundance: few
j_gene: TRBJ1-1
d_gene: .
v_gene: TRBV11-3
CDR3aa: CASSAQWRMKAFF
CDR3nt: TGTGCCAGCAGCGCGCAATGGAGAATGAAGGCTTTCTTT

abundance: many
j_gene: TRBJ1-2
d_gene: .
v_gene: TRBV12-3/TRBV12-4
CDR3aa: CASSLFRQNLYGYTF
CDR3nt: TGTGCCAGCAGTTTATTCAGACAGAACCTCTATGGCTACACCTTC

abundance: few
j_gene: TRBJ2-7
d_gene: TRBD1
v_gene: TRBV6-5
CDR3aa: CASSYGRGPVYEQYF
CDR3nt: TGTGCCAGCAGTTACGGCAGGGGGCCGGTCTACGAGCAGTACTTC

abundance: .
j_gene: TRBJ2-5
d_gene: TRBD1
v_gene: TRBV7-9
CDR3aa: CASSLPPDRGPETQYF
CDR3nt: TGTGCCAGCAGCTTACCCCCCGACAGGGGGCCTGAGACCCAGTACTTC

abundance: .
j_gene: TRBJ1-5
d_gene: TRBD1
v_gene: TRBV20-1
CDR3aa: CSAKDRGGGQPQHF
CDR3nt: TGCAGTGCTAAGGACAGGGGGGGCGGTCAGCCCCAGCATTTT

abundance: few
j_gene: TRBJ2-7
d_gene: TRBD1
v_gene: TRBV6-1
CDR3aa: CASSGFGTGADYEQYF
CDR3nt: TGTGCCAGCAGTGGCTTTGGGACAGGGGCTGATTACGAGCAGTACTTC